The clone carrying this TCR beta chain was detected only once. These data come from a study of control samples from healthy donors and cancer patients. The CDR3 extends over 15 amino acids. Trimming stripped 3 bases from V and 0 bases from J, with 10 bases between. Germline V CDR1 and CDR2: SGHTA, FQGTGA. Repertoires were generated with immunoSEQ multiplex PCR, while TCRdb's copy carries only in-frame clones and drops some. The data hold around 130,000 clones, with under 90% observed a single time. The chain is built from TRBV7-3 and TRBJ2-3; D is possibly TRBD1 or TRBD2 (6 bases each). The TCR originated in a man in his fifties with head and neck cancer. Sequenced input: PBMCs. CDR3: CASSLGGLSTDTQYF. The CDR3 DNA sequence: TGTGCCAGCAGCTTGGGGGGCCTGAGCACAGATACGCAGTATTTT.